Here is one T cell receptor beta chain with its context. Data came from immunoSEQ multiplex PCR; TCRdb stores just in-frame clones and leaves some out. The sample gives around 100,000 clones, about 90% of which show up once; 15% to 20% is in the top ten. These data are taken from a study of control samples from healthy donors and cancer patients. Material for sequencing was blood. The sequence derives from a woman aged 45-65 years in good health.

CDR3 protein: CASSGDPPGGADTQYF. The CDR3, as DNA: TGTGCCAGCAGCGGAGACCCCCCCGGAGGCGCAGATACGCAGTATTTT. J is TRBJ2-3 and V is TRBV9; D is perhaps TRBD2 (5 bases). Trimming removed 3 bases from V and 4 bases from J, with 18 bases in between. CDR1 SGDLS and CDR2 YYNGEE come from the germline V gene. This CDR3 comprises 16 residues.